The 11 T cell receptor beta chains below come from one sample, sequenced in a study of T cell repertoires in urothelial bladder cancer. Only in-frame clones appear in the TCRdb table, and some are missing; sequencing was by immunoSEQ multiplex PCR. The sample has roughly 11,000 clones, 68% seen once; the top ten hold around 6.5%. Sequencing was performed on tumor-infiltrating cells from bladder cancer. These receptors all come from a human donor with a benign inflammatory bladder lesion.

The CDR3 protein is CASSEAYRITGNTIYF. The CDR3 bases are TGTGCCAGCAGTGAAGCTTACAGGATCACTGGAAACACCATATATTTT. The chain joins TRBV6-1 to TRBJ1-3; perhaps TRBD1 as D (5 bases). The CDR3 length is 16 residues. Germline V gene sequence: CDR1 MNHNS, CDR2 SASEGT. V shed 0 bases and J shed 2 bases, with 11 bases lying between them.

The chain employs TRBV6-1 and TRBJ2-1, with 8 bases lining up with TRBD1. CDR3 length: 14 amino acids. The germline CDR1 and CDR2 sequences are MNHNS and SASEGT. V was clipped by 7 bases and J by 6 bases; unmatched bases: 8. CDR3 protein: CASTDPTGGNEQFF. The CDR3 DNA follows: TGTGCCAGCACTGATCCTACAGGGGGCAATGAGCAGTTCTTC.

The gene calls are TRBV7-8 and TRBJ1-6; TRBD1 agrees at 8 bases. This CDR3 spans 18 amino acids. Per the germline V gene, CDR1 is SGHVS and CDR2 is FQNEAQ. V shed 1 base and J 0 bases; nucleotides not matched to a gene: 5. The CDR3 sequence is CASSLETGGGSYNSPLHF. The CDR3 DNA sequence: TGTGCCAGCAGCTTAGAAACAGGGGGAGGCTCCTATAATTCACCCCTCCACTTT.

This chain joins TRBV4-1 and TRBJ2-7; the D gene is possibly TRBD2 (5 bases). The germline V gene encodes CDR1 MGHRA and CDR2 YSYEKL. The CDR3 runs to 17 residues. Trimming took 1 base from V and 3 from J, leaving 19 bases between them. The CDR3: CASSQAPTWTGLYEQYF. CDR3 DNA sequence: TGCGCCAGCAGCCAAGCACCCACATGGACTGGCCTCTACGAGCAGTACTTC.

The chain links TRBV25-1 to TRBJ2-3, with D possibly TRBD2 on 7 matching bases. Germline loops: CDR1 MGHDK, CDR2 SYGVNS. This CDR3 comprises 17 residues. With 1 base removed from V and 3 bases from J, the gap between germline ends came to 17 bases. CDR3 coding DNA: TGTGCCAGCAGTGAATTTGGGGGGGGCGGAAGGACAGATACGCAGTATTTT. Translating gives CASSEFGGGGRTDTQYF.

The gene calls are TRBV19 and TRBJ1-5; D is unresolved. This CDR3 is built from 13 residues. V was clipped by 7 bases and J by 0 bases, with 7 bases between them. In germline, CDR1 is LNHDA, CDR2 SQIVND (reference sequence). The CDR3 loop reads CASNSYSNQPQHF. Here the CDR3 DNA reads TGTGCCAGTAACAGTTATAGCAATCAGCCCCAGCATTTT. The full variable domain, completed using reference TRBV19 and TRBJ1-5, is DGGITQSPKYLFRKEGQNVTLSCEQNLNHDAMYWYRQDPGQGLRLIYYSQIVNDFQKGDIAEGYSVSREKKESFPLTVTSAQKNPTAFYLCASNSYSNQPQHFGDGTRLSIL.

This sequence joins TRBV15 and TRBJ2-7; TRBD2 is a possible D gene (7 bases). This CDR3 contains 15 residues. The germline V gene encodes CDR1 LNHNV and CDR2 YYDKDF (reference sequence). Trimming removed 0 bases from V and 3 bases from J, with 12 bases in between. CDR3 protein: CATSREGGGSYEQYF. The CDR3 DNA is TGTGCCACCAGCAGAGAGGGAGGGGGGAGCTACGAGCAGTACTTC.

The V call is TRBV6-5, the J call TRBJ1-5; 7 nucleotides match TRBD1. The CDR3 runs to 13 residues. Germline trimming cut 10 bases from V and 9 bases from J; bases unmatched to any gene: 12. From germline, CDR1 is MNHEY and CDR2 SVGAGI. CDR3 DNA sequence: TGTGCCACAAGACAGGGCCCCGGCGCGCCCCAGCATTTT. This encodes CATRQGPGAPQHF.

This chain uses TRBV6-6 with TRBJ1-5; no clear D gene. Germline V gives CDR1 MNHNY, CDR2 SVGAGI (reference sequence). The V gene lost 2 bases and the J gene lost 3 bases, with 8 bases spanning the gap. CDR3 length: 14 residues. CDR3 residues: CASSYGGNNQPQHF. Written as DNA, the CDR3 is TGTGCCAGCAGTTACGGAGGGAACAATCAGCCCCAGCATTTT.

This clone was recorded a few times. V gene TRBV29-1 combines with J gene TRBJ1-1; unclear D gene. CDR3 size: 10 residues. CDR1 and CDR2 from the germline V gene are SQVTM and ANQGSEA. Trimming took 4 bases from V and 4 from J, leaving 4 bases between them. Here the CDR3 reads CSVGPTEAFF. The CDR3 DNA follows: TGCAGCGTTGGACCCACTGAAGCTTTCTTT.

This clone was found a few times. CDR3 DNA sequence: TGTGCCAGTAGTACGGACAGGGGGGTTTACGAGCAGTACTTC. Amino acids: CASSTDRGVYEQYF. The chain carries TRBV19 and TRBJ2-7; 10 bases are shared with TRBD1. This CDR3 is built from 14 residues. V gave up 4 bases and J gave up 4 bases; unmatched junction bases: 4. From germline, CDR1 is LNHDA and CDR2 SQIVND (reference sequence).